This T cell receptor (beta chain) was found in a study of T-cell reconstitution after alpha-beta-depleted transplantation in children. CDR1 and CDR2 (germline): KGHSH, LQKENI. There are 14 residues in the CDR3. Trimming left V 6 bases short and J 3 bases short, with 14 bases between. At least ten counts were recorded for this clonotype. Its cognate antigen is unknown. Using unique molecular identifiers, the investigators prepared the TCRbeta library. From the PCR reads, TCRdb called clonotypes with MiXCR, one entry per CDR3 protein. The repertoire holds some 840,000 distinct CDR3 sequences, with roughly 15% as singletons. Overall study results and limits: About two months after transplant, alpha-beta T cells reportedly came from several hundred expanded graft clones.

This sequence joins TRBV18 and TRBJ2-5; D remains unclear. Material: PBMCs, mostly from graft donor cells, obtained 360 days after TCRalphabeta/CD19-depleted stem cell transplant. The clonotype originates from a male patient younger than 18 who had a stem cell transplant for acute lymphoblastic leukemia, so the T cells may come from the graft donor. In nucleotides, the CDR3 is TGTGCCAGCTCCTCTTTCCAAAGGGAAGAGACCCAGTACTTC. This sequence encodes CASSSFQREETQYF.